This TCR beta chain stems from a study of T-cell memory formation after mild COVID-19. This clonotype was counted at least ten times. The CDR3 loop spans 12 amino acids. Trimming took 5 bases from V and 6 from J, leaving 9 bases between them. One entry per CDR3 protein results from TCRdb running MiXCR on the 5' RACE reads. The sample lists over 55,000 distinct CDR3 sequences; roughly an eighth were seen once. The sequenced sample was PBMCs or a T cell subset sorted from them (not recorded which). The V gene is TRBV12-3 or TRBV12-4, the J gene TRBJ2-3; the D is unclear. The TCR was taken from a man aged 18 to 35 who had mild COVID-19 (a few samples of this study predate the infection). Cell type and time point are not known. The CDR3 protein is CASSMPMDTQYF. The CDR3 bases are TGTGCCAGCAGTATGCCTATGGATACGCAGTATTTT.